This entry is about one T cell receptor beta chain. Under the authors' procedure: From reference gene primer amplification, estimates of nucleated cell counts were derived. The table came from immunoSEQ multiplex PCR; TCRdb's copy has only in-frame clones and leaves some out. The V and J calls and clone size are taken from that table; D and trimming were inferred from the DNA. The sample carries some 200,000 clones, around 84% recorded once. This entry belongs to a study of blood T cell repertoires in COVID-19. Study in general: Sites in the United States, Italy and Spain provided acute and convalescent COVID-19 samples.

V was trimmed by 0 bases and J by 7 bases, leaving 12 bases between them. The CDR3 consists of 14 residues. CDR1 KGHSH and CDR2 LQKENI come from the germline V gene. This chain links TRBV18 with TRBJ1-1; the D is unclear. The sequence was collected from a man aged 45-65 years with acute or convalescent COVID-19. Sequences were obtained from peripheral blood. The CDR3 region is CASSPPAGTGEAFF. The CDR3 coding sequence is TGTGCCAGCTCACCACCTGCGGGAACTGGTGAAGCTTTCTTT.